The 3 T cell receptor beta chains below come from one sample, sequenced in a study of T cells after yellow fever vaccination. In TCRdb, the 5' RACE reads were re-called with MiXCR into one record per CDR3 protein. The sample contains 250,000 or so distinct CDR3 sequences, more than 3.5% of which appear only once. Sample: PBMCs, taken 15 days after the yellow fever booster vaccination. These TCRs come from a man between 18 and 29 years old who received the YFV17D yellow fever vaccine.

This clonotype was recorded many times. The chain is built from TRBV4-1 and TRBJ2-7, with D possibly matching TRBD1 (6 bases). The CDR3 runs to 13 residues. Germline V gene sequence: CDR1 MGHRA, CDR2 YSYEKL. V gave up 3 bases and J gave up 4 bases, with 10 bases separating them. In nucleotides, the CDR3 is TGCGCCAGCAGCCACCGGGACACGTACGAGCAGTACTTC. Protein: CASSHRDTYEQYF.

In this sample, this clonotype turned up many times. V gene TRBV20-1 combines with J gene TRBJ2-1, with D perhaps matching TRBD1 (6 bases). The CDR3 is 12 amino acids. Looked up from germline, CDR1 is DFQATT and CDR2 is SNEGSKA (reference sequence). Trimming cost V 3 bases and J 4 bases, with 7 bases left between them. The CDR3 protein is CSARRGYNEQFF. The CDR3, as DNA: TGCAGTGCTAGGAGGGGGTACAATGAGCAGTTCTTC.

CDR3 amino acids: CSAAGGVIYGYTF. As DNA, the CDR3 is TGCAGTGCAGCAGGAGGGGTGATCTATGGCTACACCTTC. V gene TRBV20-1 combines with J gene TRBJ1-2; TRBD1 might be the D (5 bases). Deletions cut 6 bases from V and 4 bases from J, with 15 bases between. This CDR3 has 13 residues. Germline CDR1 is DFQATT and CDR2 is SNEGSKA (reference sequence).